This T cell receptor beta chain was profiled in a study of blood T cell repertoires in COVID-19. Across the study: Sources were T cells, B-cell-depleted T cells, or PBMCs; the material itself was cDNA or gDNA.

Study processing details: Nucleated cell counts were estimated from reference gene primer amplification. The repertoire was sequenced with immunoSEQ multiplex PCR; TCRdb's copy has only in-frame clones and lacks some. D and trimming come from the DNA, and the V and J calls and clone size come from that table. The data show 66,000 or so clones, 86% seen once. The germline gives CDR1 LNHDA, CDR2 SQIVND (reference sequence). J was trimmed by 6 bases and V by 4 bases; bases with no gene match: 6. The CDR3 sequence is 15 residues long. Sequencing input: peripheral blood. This clonotype was sampled from a man in his fifties or sixties with active COVID-19. The V gene is TRBV19, the J gene TRBJ2-1; 10 nucleotides agree with TRBD2. CDR3 in amino acids: CASSKPSGGANEQFF. The CDR3 DNA follows: TGTGCCAGTAGTAAACCCAGCGGGGGGGCCAATGAGCAGTTCTTC.